The 10 T cell receptor beta chains given below trace back to one sample, sequenced in a study of molecular identifiers for immune sequencing clone quantification. MiXCR was run by TCRdb on the PCR reads, yielding one entry per CDR3 protein. The sample has around 100,000 distinct CDR3 sequences; about 35% are singletons. Sequencing was done on a sample of naive CD8+ T cells from blood, with Jurkat cell RNA spiked in. Subset indicated: FACS-sorted CD8+CD4-CCR7+CD45RA+ naive T cells. These receptors were taken from a human donor in good health. Some libraries in this study had Jurkat cell RNA spiked in.

As concerns this clonotype: This clone may be a read error of a much larger clone one base away. The chain joins TRBV11-2 to TRBJ2-1; D call uncertain. Per the germline V gene, CDR1 is SGHAT and CDR2 is FQNNGV. V was clipped by 8 bases and J by 5 bases, with 7 bases between them. This CDR3 is built from 11 residues. This CDR3 reads CASEGNNEQFF. CDR3 in DNA: TGTGCCAGCGAAGGAAACAATGAGCAGTTCTTC.

As regards this clonotype: Given a much more abundant clone one base away, this may be a read error. The CDR3 DNA is TGTACCAGCAGCGAAATAGCGGGAGGGCCGAGGACAGATACGCAGTATTTT. It codes for CTSSEIAGGPRTDTQYF. V gene TRBV7-8 combines with J gene TRBJ2-3; the match to TRBD2 covers 11 bases. The CDR3 has 17 amino acids. From germline, CDR1 is SGHVS and CDR2 FQNEAQ.

This clonotype has only a few counts. The genes are TRBV6-1 and TRBJ1-5; D remains unclear. The CDR3 length is 14 residues. V was clipped by 2 bases and J by 7 bases, with 12 bases between them. The V gene's germline CDR1 is MNHNS and CDR2 SASEGT. The CDR3 is CASSEKIVRQPQHF. CDR3 DNA: TGTGCCAGCAGTGAAAAAATCGTCAGACAGCCCCAGCATTTT.

The chain combines TRBV27 with TRBJ2-4; D is ambiguous. The CDR3 length is 14 residues. Trimming removed 1 base from V and 8 bases from J, with 12 bases in between. Germline loops: CDR1 MNHEY, CDR2 SMNVEV (reference sequence). The CDR3 DNA reads TGTGCCAGCAGTTTATATAGGAGTGGAGACATTCAGTACTTC. Translation gives CASSLYRSGDIQYF.

This rearrangement joins TRBV20-1 to TRBJ2-2; TRBD2 is a possible D gene (5 bases). Trimming left V 1 base short and J 3 bases short, with 12 bases between. The CDR3 has 15 amino acids. The germline gives CDR1 DFQATT, CDR2 SNEGSKA (reference sequence). Here the CDR3 reads CSARVTRADTGELFF. The CDR3 coding sequence is TGCAGTGCTAGAGTGACTCGAGCGGACACCGGGGAGCTGTTTTTT.

Turning to this clonotype: A single base separates this from a much larger clone, so it may be a read error. The chain uses TRBV5-1 and TRBJ2-7; a weak D match, TRBD1 (6 bases). The CDR3 has 16 amino acids. The germline CDR1 and CDR2 sequences are SGHRS and YFSETQ. CDR3 protein: CASSLPGPGHPYEQSF. The CDR3 DNA sequence: TGCGCCAGCAGCTTGCCGGGCCCGGGACATCCCTACGAGCAGTCCTTC.

In its sample, this clonotype was seen a few times. This chain joins TRBV2 and TRBJ2-3, with 7 positions matching TRBD2. Germline values: CDR1 SNHLY, CDR2 FYNNEI. CDR3 length: 15 amino acids. Trimming at V came to 8 bases and at J to 2 bases, leaving 10 bases not matched to a gene. The CDR3 nucleotides are TGTGCCAGCGGGCTAGCGGAAGGCCTCACAGATACGCAGTATTTT. Residues: CASGLAEGLTDTQYF.

V is TRBV7-9 and J is TRBJ1-1; D gene unclear. The CDR3 runs to 12 residues. CDR1 and CDR2 (germline): SEHNR, FQNEAQ (reference sequence). The ends were cut back, 6 bases at V and 4 bases at J, with 9 bases in the middle. CDR3 region: CASRSTFTEAFF. Written as DNA, the CDR3 is TGTGCCAGCAGGAGTACCTTCACTGAAGCTTTCTTT.

Comment on this clonotype: The CDR3 does not end in the conserved phenylalanine or tryptophan, so this is likely a read error. This chain links TRBV9 with TRBJ2-3; 8 bases are shared with TRBD2. The CDR3 is 16 residues long. Germline V lookup: CDR1 SGDLS, CDR2 YYNGEE. V trimming: 0 bases; J trimming: 5 bases; junction bases outside the gene matches: 8. The CDR3 DNA reads as TGTGCCAGCAGCGTAGTGCCAGCGGGAGTTCTAGATACGCAGTATTCT. It codes for CASSVVPAGVLDTQYS.

This chain uses TRBV5-1 with TRBJ2-7; TRBD2 aligns across 7 bases. Germline-derived CDR1 and CDR2 are SGHRS and YFSETQ. Unmatched junction bases numbered 9, after V lost 3 bases and J lost 0 bases. This CDR3 has 16 amino acids. The CDR3 loop reads CASSWRSGAPSYEQYF. The CDR3 bases are TGCGCCAGCAGCTGGAGAAGCGGGGCCCCCTCCTACGAGCAGTACTTC.